A selection of T cell receptor beta chains follows, all from one sample in a study of T cells in tumors after PD-1 blockade. Using immunoSEQ multiplex PCR, the repertoire was profiled, and TCRdb retains in-frame clones only, with some absent. The sample has about 63,000 clones, over 65% seen once. The specimen comprised PBMCs, sampled after anti-PD-1 treatment. The receptors derive from a human donor with basal cell carcinoma. The conserved cysteine and the conserved F or W are not part of the CDR3 here. Fields, in order: V gene, CDR3 protein.

V gene: TRBV4-1; CDR3 protein: ASSQGGENQPQH
V gene: TRBV3-1/TRBV3-2; CDR3 protein: ASSQPGQLFINEQF
V gene: TRBV30; CDR3 protein: AWTPSGGARNEQF
V gene: TRBV5-4; CDR3 protein: ASSKIGLDLNEQF
V gene: TRBV15; CDR3 protein: ATSRDLGYGYT
V gene: TRBV11-1; CDR3 protein: ASSASSYEQY
V gene: TRBV25-1; CDR3 protein: ASKSDRGNGYT
V gene: TRBV30; CDR3 protein: AQDRGYVGEAF
V gene: TRBV28; CDR3 protein: ASRPPGQLNYGYT
V gene: TRBV6-5; CDR3 protein: ASSYFGTDSGNTIY
V gene: TRBV9; CDR3 protein: ASSVAVASGADTGELF
V gene: TRBV4-1; CDR3 protein: ASSPGGAGELF
V gene: TRBV5-6; CDR3 protein: ASSPGFRGTEAF
V gene: TRBV4-1; CDR3 protein: ASSHGTGDLNEQF
V gene: TRBV28; CDR3 protein: ASSLLIVGQGSGYT
V gene: TRBV28; CDR3 protein: ASGPEGRATGELF
V gene: TRBV5-1; CDR3 protein: ASSLAQGATNEKLF
V gene: TRBV3-1/TRBV3-2; CDR3 protein: ASSQDGGRAYEQY
V gene: TRBV12-5; CDR3 protein: ASGLLRGTGHQETQY
V gene: TRBV19; CDR3 protein: ASSITGVSTEAF
V gene: TRBV7-9; CDR3 protein: ASSLEVPGWVQETQY
V gene: TRBV4-2; CDR3 protein: ASSQTFTGAKNIQY
V gene: TRBV19; CDR3 protein: ASSAGTVFTDTQY
V gene: TRBV19; CDR3 protein: ASIPQAGNTIY
V gene: TRBV7-8; CDR3 protein: ASSLGRAFNQPQH
V gene: TRBV27; CDR3 protein: ASSSPLTGSDTQY
V gene: TRBV5-1; CDR3 protein: ASSFTSGGADTQY
V gene: TRBV5-6; CDR3 protein: ASSPGRSYEQY
V gene: TRBV7-9; CDR3 protein: ASSLVANYGYT
V gene: TRBV2; CDR3 protein: ASSDYEQF
V gene: TRBV7-2; CDR3 protein: ASSLWAGSSYNSPLH
V gene: TRBV25-1; CDR3 protein: ASSGNRGQGDTQY
V gene: TRBV19; CDR3 protein: ASSIDLAGFGYT
V gene: TRBV6-6; CDR3 protein: ASSYDRLNTGELF
V gene: TRBV6-4; CDR3 protein: ASSPQRGMTYNEQF
V gene: TRBV6-5; CDR3 protein: ASSSAYGYT
V gene: TRBV11-2; CDR3 protein: ASSLLVGTDTQY
V gene: TRBV25-1; CDR3 protein: ASSIPGTYEQY
V gene: TRBV12-3/TRBV12-4; CDR3 protein: ASSLRAYGYT